Each of the 31 T cell receptor beta chains below was sequenced from the same sample in a study of blood T cell repertoires in COVID-19. This table comes from immunoSEQ multiplex PCR, and its TCRdb copy is limited to in-frame clones, with some not included. In the table there are around 180,000 clones, roughly three quarters of which are singletons. Sequencing was carried out using peripheral blood. Receptors originate from a man in his fifties or sixties with active or convalescent COVID-19.

The V and J genes are TRBV9 and TRBJ2-2; D possibly corresponds to TRBD2 (6 bases). Between the trimmed V and J ends, which lost 3 bases and 7 bases, there was a span of 16 bases. From germline, CDR1 is SGDLS and CDR2 YYNGEE. The CDR3 has 15 residues. The chain's CDR3 is CASSAAMGGIGELFF. In DNA form, the CDR3 reads TGTGCCAGCAGCGCAGCGATGGGCGGGATCGGGGAGCTGTTTTTT.

This chain connects TRBV5-6 to TRBJ2-2; 10 positions match TRBD1. Germline V gene data show CDR1 as SGHDT and CDR2 as YYEEEE. The CDR3 sequence is 15 residues long. J lost 4 bases, V lost 4 bases, and 4 bases had no gene match. The CDR3 spells CASSPGTGVTGELFF. For the CDR3, the DNA is TGTGCCAGCAGCCCCGGGACAGGGGTCACCGGGGAGCTGTTTTTT. The whole variable domain, filled in from reference TRBV5-6 and TRBJ2-2, reads DAGVTQSPTHLIKTRGQQVTLRCSPKSGHDTVSWYQQALGQGPQFIFQYYEEEERQRGNFPDRFSGHQFPNYSSELNVNALLLGDSALYLCASSPGTGVTGELFFGEGSRLTVL.

The V gene is TRBV10-3, the J gene TRBJ1-1; a possible D gene is TRBD1 (5 bases). Germline CDR1 ENHRY, CDR2 SYGVKD. The CDR3 has 15 residues. The ends were cut back, 2 bases at V and 0 bases at J, with 10 bases in the middle. Here the CDR3 DNA reads TGTGCCATCAGTGAGAGAAAGGGGATGAACACTGAAGCTTTCTTT. This translates into CAISERKGMNTEAFF.

This clone was picked up a small number of times. This same CDR3 is encoded by further DNA sequences in the sample. The chain couples TRBV4-3 to TRBJ2-2, with 10 nucleotides matching TRBD1. The germline CDR1 and CDR2 sequences are LGHNA and YSLEER. Germline trimming cut 1 base from V and 6 bases from J; bases unmatched to any gene: 5. This CDR3 spans 16 amino acids. CDR3 loop: CASSQVDRGPAGELFF. DNA of the CDR3: TGCGCCAGCAGCCAAGTCGACAGGGGGCCGGCCGGGGAGCTGTTTTTT.

This chain links TRBV28 with TRBJ2-7; 9 bases are shared with TRBD1. CDR1 is MDHEN and CDR2 is SYDVKM in the germline V gene. This CDR3 comprises 15 residues. Losses at the gene ends were 7 bases for V and 5 bases for J; bases not matched to a gene: 12. The DNA for the CDR3 is TGTGCCAGCACCCCTGGCGGGACAGGGTTCCACGAGCAGTACTTC. It is translated as CASTPGGTGFHEQYF.

This clone has only a few counts. The chain is built from TRBV19 and TRBJ1-5, with no clear D. The V gene lost 3 bases and the J gene lost 10 bases, with 16 bases spanning the gap. Germline CDR1 reads LNHDA; CDR2 reads SQIVND (reference sequence). The CDR3 is made up of 14 amino acids. CDR3 protein: CASSIDGDHRPQHF. The DNA of the CDR3 is TGTGCCAGTAGTATTGACGGAGATCATCGACCCCAGCATTTT.

V and J are TRBV18 and TRBJ2-3, with a tentative D call TRBD1 (6 bases). The germline V gene has CDR1 KGHSH and CDR2 LQKENI. The CDR3 is made up of 14 amino acids. V lost 3 bases and J 4 bases, leaving 11 bases between the germline ends. CDR3 DNA sequence: TGTGCCAGCTCACCGCTACAGGGTCCAGATACGCAGTATTTT. The encoded protein is CASSPLQGPDTQYF.

V and J are TRBV24-1 and TRBJ2-1; D perhaps matches TRBD1 (7 bases). This CDR3 spans 16 amino acids. Germline loops: CDR1 KGHDR, CDR2 SFDVKD. Trimming cost V 5 bases and J 4 bases, with 17 bases left between them. CDR3 amino acids: CATSAPQGGEYNEQFF. The CDR3 DNA sequence: TGTGCCACCAGTGCTCCGCAGGGGGGCGAATACAATGAGCAGTTCTTC.

This clone was seen a few times. This sequence joins TRBV19 and TRBJ2-1, with a tentative D call TRBD2 (6 bases). V lost 6 bases and J lost 6, with 15 bases in between. CDR1 and CDR2 (germline): LNHDA, SQIVND (reference sequence). The CDR3 sequence is 14 residues long. CDR3 nucleotides: TGTGCCAGTAGCCCGAGACTAGTTAGCAATGAGCAGTTCTTC. Protein: CASSPRLVSNEQFF. The complete variable domain, with remaining parts taken from reference TRBV19 and TRBJ2-1, reads DGGITQSPKYLFRKEGQNVTLSCEQNLNHDAMYWYRQDPGQGLRLIYYSQIVNDFQKGDIAEGYSVSREKKESFPLTVTSAQKNPTAFYLCASSPRLVSNEQFFGPGTRLTVL.

This chain links TRBV11-2 with TRBJ1-5, with 10 bases aligning to TRBD1. Germline lookup yields CDR1 SGHAT and CDR2 FQNNGV. V was clipped by 4 bases and J by 7 bases; unmatched bases: 4. This CDR3 comprises 14 residues. The CDR3 region is CASSSTGGGQPQHF. CDR3 sequence (DNA): TGTGCCAGCAGCTCGACAGGGGGCGGACAGCCCCAGCATTTT.

The chain links TRBV11-3 to TRBJ2-1; 11 bases line up with TRBD1. V lost 9 bases and J lost 3; bases outside the gene matches: 4. The CDR3 runs 14 residues. The germline V gene has CDR1 SGHNT and CDR2 YENEEA. The DNA of the CDR3 is TGTGCCAGTAGGGGACAGGGGGACTACAATGAGCAGTTCTTC. Encoded protein: CASRGQGDYNEQFF.

The sample holds many counts of this clone. This rearrangement joins TRBV27 to TRBJ1-2; TRBD1 matches 7 bases. The trim removed 3 bases at V and 6 bases at J, leaving 7 bases unmatched. CDR3 length: 14 amino acids. Germline lookup yields CDR1 MNHEY and CDR2 SMNVEV (reference sequence). CDR3 DNA sequence: TGTGCCAGCAGTTTTCGTACAGGGGCCCATGGCTACACCTTC. This encodes CASSFRTGAHGYTF.

V and J are TRBV7-2 and TRBJ2-5; TRBD1 is a possible D gene (6 bases). This CDR3 is built from 15 residues. The germline V gene has CDR1 SGHTA and CDR2 FQGNSA. Between the trimmed V and J ends, which lost 5 bases and 4 bases, there was a span of 17 bases. The CDR3 region has the DNA TGTGCCAGCAGCCCTCAAAATCTAGGGGGAGAGACCCAGTACTTC. It translates to CASSPQNLGGETQYF. The variable domain in full, completed from reference TRBV7-2 and TRBJ2-5, reads GAGVSQSPSNKVTEKGKDVELRCDPISGHTALYWYRQSLGQGLEFLIYFQGNSAPDKSGLPSDRFSAERTGGSVSTLTIQRTQQEDSAVYLCASSPQNLGGETQYFGPGTRLLVL.

This clone occurred a few times. The V gene is TRBV20-1, the J gene TRBJ1-1; tentatively, D is TRBD1 (6 bases). The ends were cut back, 3 bases at V and 4 bases at J, with 12 bases in the middle. The CDR3 spans 13 residues. Germline CDR1 and CDR2: DFQATT and SNEGSKA (reference sequence). The DNA for the CDR3 is TGCAGTGCTAGTCAGGGAGGGGGCACTGAAGCTTTCTTT. Protein product: CSASQGGGTEAFF.

The CDR3 loop is CASSQPRGTGDGYTF. The CDR3 nucleotides are TGTGCCAGCAGCCAACCCAGAGGGACAGGGGATGGCTACACCTTC. The genes are TRBV3-1 (or the pseudogene TRBV3-2) and TRBJ1-2, with TRBD1 identical over 10 bases. This CDR3 has 15 residues. V shed 2 bases and J 6 bases; nucleotides not matched to a gene: 6. CDR1 is LGHDT and CDR2 is YNNKEL in the germline V gene (reference sequence).

The chain is built from TRBV6-5 and TRBJ2-7; possibly TRBD2 for D (5 bases). Germline V CDR1 and CDR2: MNHEY, SVGAGI. The CDR3 sequence is 14 residues long. V gave up 8 bases and J gave up 6 bases, with 20 bases separating them. CDR3 in DNA: TGTGCCAGCCGTACGCACCGGGATGCCCTCGAGCAGTACTTC. This translates into CASRTHRDALEQYF.

The chain is built from TRBV18 and TRBJ2-7; 7 positions match TRBD2. CDR1 KGHSH and CDR2 LQKENI come from the germline V gene. Trimming removed 2 bases from V and 5 bases from J; junction bases left unmatched: 6. The CDR3 length is 14 residues. The CDR3 loop reads CASSPGGGQNEQYF. The CDR3 nucleotides read TGTGCCAGCTCACCAGGGGGAGGGCAAAACGAGCAGTACTTC.

The V gene is TRBV30, the J gene TRBJ2-2; D may be TRBD2 (5 bases). The CDR3 contains 13 residues. Germline-derived CDR1 and CDR2 are GTSNPN and SVGIG (reference sequence). Trimming took 1 base from V and 3 from J, leaving 6 bases between them. The CDR3 protein is CAWSGADTGELFF. The CDR3 DNA follows: TGTGCCTGGAGTGGAGCGGACACCGGGGAGCTGTTTTTT. The variable domain in full, with the rest retrieved from reference TRBV30 and TRBJ2-2, is SQTIHQWPATLVQPVGSPLSLECTVEGTSNPNLYWYRQAAGRGLQLLFYSVGIGQISSEVPQNLSASRPQDRQFILSSKKLLLSDSGFYLCAWSGADTGELFFGEGSRLTVL.

This sequence joins TRBV5-1 and TRBJ1-1, with D maybe TRBD1 (6 bases). CDR3 length: 13 amino acids. The germline V gene encodes CDR1 SGHRS and CDR2 YFSETQ. The V and J ends lost 0 bases and 11 bases respectively, with 14 bases between them. CDR3: CASSLDRVDGAFF. DNA of the CDR3: TGCGCCAGCAGCTTGGACAGGGTTGATGGGGCTTTCTTT.

The rearrangement uses TRBV7-3 and TRBJ2-1, with 11 bases aligning to TRBD2. The CDR3 consists of 15 residues. V shed 4 bases and J 3 bases; nucleotides not matched to a gene: 2. The germline V gene has CDR1 SGHTA and CDR2 FQGTGA. CDR3 coding DNA: TGTGCCAGCAGCTCCCTAGCGGGAGGCTACAATGAGCAGTTCTTC. Translation gives CASSSLAGGYNEQFF. Complete variable domain (other parts from reference TRBV7-3 and TRBJ2-1): GAGVSQTPSNKVTEKGKYVELRCDPISGHTALYWYRQSLGQGPEFLIYFQGTGAADDSGLPNDRFFAVRPEGSVSTLKIQRTERGDSAVYLCASSSLAGGYNEQFFGPGTRLTVL.

The genes are TRBV7-8 and TRBJ2-5, with 7 positions matching TRBD2. Germline V gives CDR1 SGHVS, CDR2 FQNEAQ. The CDR3 has 16 residues. After removal of 3 bases from V and 2 bases from J, the junction contained 9 bases not matched to a gene. The CDR3 loop reads CASSLVLASYQETQYF. The CDR3 DNA is TGTGCCAGCAGCTTGGTACTAGCGAGCTATCAAGAGACCCAGTACTTC.

This clone has just a few counts. The CDR3 is CASSSTLSGRSKETQYF. CDR3 DNA sequence: TGTGCCAGCAGCAGTACTTTAAGCGGGAGATCTAAAGAGACCCAGTACTTC. The chain combines TRBV6-2 or TRBV6-3 with TRBJ2-5; 8 bases align to TRBD2. With 6 bases clipped from V and 3 bases from J, the junction kept 15 bases outside the gene matches. From germline, CDR1 is MNHEY and CDR2 SVGEGT. The CDR3 covers 17 residues.

The CDR3 protein is CASSRRTGSYEQYF. The CDR3 DNA is TGCGCCAGCAGCCGTCGGACAGGGTCCTACGAGCAGTACTTC. The chain recombines TRBV4-1 with TRBJ2-7; TRBD1 matches at 8 bases. The CDR3 extends over 14 amino acids. Unmatched junction bases numbered 3, after V lost 4 bases and J lost 1 base. Germline CDR1 and CDR2: MGHRA and YSYEKL.

This rearrangement joins TRBV19 to TRBJ2-7; 9 bases agree with TRBD1. The CDR3 is made up of 14 amino acids. V dropped 5 bases and J dropped 5; count of bases not matched to a gene: 7. CDR1 and CDR2 (germline): LNHDA, SQIVND (reference sequence). CDR3 loop: CASSLTGGMNEQYF. In DNA, the CDR3 is TGTGCCAGTAGTCTCACAGGGGGCATGAACGAGCAGTACTTC.

Concerning this clone itself: The same CDR3 also results from other DNA sequences found in this sample. The rearrangement uses TRBV5-1 and TRBJ2-7; 10 positions agree with TRBD1. CDR1 SGHRS and CDR2 YFSETQ come from the germline V gene. J lost 2 bases, V lost 4 bases, and 6 bases had no gene match. The CDR3 extends over 15 amino acids. CDR3 amino acids: CASSPGTGVPYEQYF. DNA for the CDR3: TGCGCCAGCAGCCCCGGGACAGGGGTTCCCTACGAGCAGTACTTC.

The chain couples TRBV4-1 to TRBJ2-7; TRBD2 aligns across 10 bases. This CDR3 region has 16 residues. In germline, CDR1 is MGHRA, CDR2 YSYEKL. Unmatched junction bases numbered 11, after V lost 7 bases and J lost 2 bases. The CDR3 bases are TGCGCCAGCACCGAGCGGGAGGGCCTCACCACCTACGAGCAGTACTTC. Protein: CASTEREGLTTYEQYF.

The CDR3 coding sequence is TGTGCCAGCAGCTTAGGCAGGGCGTTGGACGAGCAGTACTTC. Amino acids: CASSLGRALDEQYF. The chain recombines TRBV7-9 with TRBJ2-7; perhaps TRBD1 as D (5 bases). Germline V lookup: CDR1 SEHNR, CDR2 FQNEAQ (reference sequence). The V gene lost 1 base and the J gene lost 5 bases, with 12 bases spanning the gap. CDR3 length: 14 residues.

The J gene is TRBJ2-5, the V gene TRBV15; 7 bases map to TRBD2. Germline-derived CDR1 and CDR2 are LNHNV and YYDKDF (reference sequence). This CDR3 has 20 amino acids. V was pared by 0 bases and J by 3 bases, with 19 bases of the junction left unmatched. Here the CDR3 DNA reads TGTGCCACCAGCAGAGATCCGTCTCGGCGGCGGGAGCGGGGTGAAGAGACCCAGTACTTC. The encoded protein is CATSRDPSRRRERGEETQYF. The full variable domain, in which reference TRBV15 and TRBJ2-5 provide the parts outside the CDR3, is DAMVIQNPRYQVTQFGKPVTLSCSQTLNHNVMYWYQQKSSQAPKLLFHYYDKDFNNEADTPDNFQSRRPNTSFCFLDIRSPGLGDTAMYLCATSRDPSRRRERGEETQYFGPGTRLLVL.

The chain is built from TRBV11-2 and TRBJ1-5; D perhaps matches TRBD1 (6 bases). The germline V gene has CDR1 SGHAT and CDR2 FQNNGV. V was pared by 2 bases and J by 1 base, with 15 bases between. The CDR3 runs to 17 residues. For the CDR3, the DNA is TGTGCCAGCAGCTTAAGCGTTCAGGGGTTAAGCAATCAGCCCCAGCATTTT. Translating it yields CASSLSVQGLSNQPQHF.

The chain is built from TRBV6-2 or TRBV6-3 and TRBJ1-5, with 12 bases that match TRBD1. The germline CDR1 and CDR2 sequences are MNHEY and SVGEGT. The CDR3 consists of 14 residues. With 5 bases clipped from V and 6 bases from J, the junction kept 2 bases outside the gene matches. CDR3 amino acids: CASSGTGGLQPQHF. DNA of the CDR3: TGTGCCAGCAGTGGGACAGGGGGCCTTCAGCCCCAGCATTTT.

This clone appeared a few times. J is TRBJ2-3 and V is TRBV12-3 or TRBV12-4, with D possibly TRBD1 on 5 matching bases. V gave up 5 bases and J gave up 8 bases, with 11 bases separating them. This CDR3 contains 12 residues. In nucleotides, the CDR3 is TGTGCCAGCAGTCCGGACATTGTTACGCAGTATTTT. It is translated as CASSPDIVTQYF.